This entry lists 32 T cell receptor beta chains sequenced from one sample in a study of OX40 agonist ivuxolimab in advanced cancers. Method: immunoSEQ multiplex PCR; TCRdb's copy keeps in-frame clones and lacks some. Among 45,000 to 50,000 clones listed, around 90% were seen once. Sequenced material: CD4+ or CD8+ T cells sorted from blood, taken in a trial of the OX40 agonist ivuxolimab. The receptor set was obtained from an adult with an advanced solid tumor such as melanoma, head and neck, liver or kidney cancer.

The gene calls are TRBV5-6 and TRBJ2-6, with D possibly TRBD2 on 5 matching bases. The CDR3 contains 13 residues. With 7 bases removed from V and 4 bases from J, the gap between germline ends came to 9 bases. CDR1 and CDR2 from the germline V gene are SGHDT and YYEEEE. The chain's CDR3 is CASGERGANVLTF. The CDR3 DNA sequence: TGTGCCAGCGGGGAGAGAGGGGCCAACGTCCTGACTTTC.

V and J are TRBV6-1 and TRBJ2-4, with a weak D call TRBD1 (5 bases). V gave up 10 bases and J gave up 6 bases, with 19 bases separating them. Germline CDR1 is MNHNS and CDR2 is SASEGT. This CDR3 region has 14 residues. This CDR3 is CATREAGPLNIQYF. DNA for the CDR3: TGTGCCACTCGAGAGGCAGGGCCCCTAAACATTCAGTACTTC.

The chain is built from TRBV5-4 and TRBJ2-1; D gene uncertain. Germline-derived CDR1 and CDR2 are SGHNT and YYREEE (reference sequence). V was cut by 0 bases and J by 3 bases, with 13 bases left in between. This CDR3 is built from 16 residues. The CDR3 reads CASSLEGFGDYNEQFF. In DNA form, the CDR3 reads TGTGCCAGCAGCTTGGAAGGTTTTGGGGACTACAATGAGCAGTTCTTC.

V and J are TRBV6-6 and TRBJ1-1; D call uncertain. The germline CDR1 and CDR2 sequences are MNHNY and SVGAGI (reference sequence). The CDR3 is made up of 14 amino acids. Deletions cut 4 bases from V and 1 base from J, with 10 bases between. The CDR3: CASSLVDRNTEAFF. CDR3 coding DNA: TGTGCCAGCAGTTTAGTCGATCGGAACACTGAAGCTTTCTTT.

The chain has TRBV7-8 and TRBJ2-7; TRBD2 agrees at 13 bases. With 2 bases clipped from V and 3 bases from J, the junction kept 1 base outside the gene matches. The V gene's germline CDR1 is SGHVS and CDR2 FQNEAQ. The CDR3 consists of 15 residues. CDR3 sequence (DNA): TGTGCCAGCAGCTTATGGACTAGCGGGAGCTACGAGCAGTACTTC. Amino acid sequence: CASSLWTSGSYEQYF.

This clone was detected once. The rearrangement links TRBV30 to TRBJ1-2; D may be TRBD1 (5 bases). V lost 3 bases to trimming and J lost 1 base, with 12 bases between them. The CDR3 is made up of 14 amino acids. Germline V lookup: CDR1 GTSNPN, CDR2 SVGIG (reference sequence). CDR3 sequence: CAWRPRELNYGYTF. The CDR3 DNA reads TGTGCCTGGAGACCCAGGGAGCTTAACTATGGCTACACCTTC.

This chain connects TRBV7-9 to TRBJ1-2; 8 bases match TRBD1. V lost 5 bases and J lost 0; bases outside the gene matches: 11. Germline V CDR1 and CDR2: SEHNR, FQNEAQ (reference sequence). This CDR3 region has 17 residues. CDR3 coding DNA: TGTGCCAGCAGCATACCAGGGGGCGCGTTGGCTAACTATGGCTACACCTTC. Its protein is CASSIPGGALANYGYTF.

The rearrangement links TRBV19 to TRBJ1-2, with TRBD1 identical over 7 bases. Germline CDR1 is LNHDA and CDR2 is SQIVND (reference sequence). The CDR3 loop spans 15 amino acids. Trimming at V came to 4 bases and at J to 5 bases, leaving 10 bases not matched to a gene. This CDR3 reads CASSSLEGAGYGYTF. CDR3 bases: TGTGCCAGTAGTAGCCTGGAGGGGGCGGGATATGGCTACACCTTC.

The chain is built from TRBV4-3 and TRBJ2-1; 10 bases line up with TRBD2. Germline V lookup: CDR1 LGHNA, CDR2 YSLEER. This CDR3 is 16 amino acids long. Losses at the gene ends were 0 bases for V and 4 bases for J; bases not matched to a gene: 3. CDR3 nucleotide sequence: TGCGCCAGCAGCCAAGATGGACTAGCGGAATACAATGAGCAGTTCTTC. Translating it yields CASSQDGLAEYNEQFF.

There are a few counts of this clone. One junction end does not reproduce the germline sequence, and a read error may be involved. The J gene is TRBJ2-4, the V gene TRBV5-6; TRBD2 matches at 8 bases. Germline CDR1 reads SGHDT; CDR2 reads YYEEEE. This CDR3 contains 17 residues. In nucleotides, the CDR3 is TGTGCCAGCAGCTTGGGAGGGGGAGCGGGAGCCCAAAACATTCAGTACTTC. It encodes CASSLGGGAGAQNIQYF.

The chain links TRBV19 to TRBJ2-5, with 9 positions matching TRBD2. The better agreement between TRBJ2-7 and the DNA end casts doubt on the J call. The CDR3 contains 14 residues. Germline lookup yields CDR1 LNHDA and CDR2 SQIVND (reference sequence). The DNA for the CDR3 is TGTGCCAGTAGTGTAGCGGGAGAAGTCTACGAGCAGTACTTC. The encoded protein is CASSVAGEVYEQYF.

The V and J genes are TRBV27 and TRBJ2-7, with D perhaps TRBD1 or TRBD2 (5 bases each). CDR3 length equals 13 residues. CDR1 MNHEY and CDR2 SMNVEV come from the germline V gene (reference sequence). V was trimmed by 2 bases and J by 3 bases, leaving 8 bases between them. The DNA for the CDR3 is TGTGCCAGCAGTTTAGGGGGTCGCTACGAGCAGTACTTC. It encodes CASSLGGRYEQYF.

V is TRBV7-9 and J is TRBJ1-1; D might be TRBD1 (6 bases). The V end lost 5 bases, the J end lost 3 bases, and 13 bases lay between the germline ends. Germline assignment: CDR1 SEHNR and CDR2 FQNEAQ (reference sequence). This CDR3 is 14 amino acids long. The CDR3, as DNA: TGTGCCAGCAGCCTACAGGGAGTGGACACTGAAGCTTTCTTT. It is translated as CASSLQGVDTEAFF.

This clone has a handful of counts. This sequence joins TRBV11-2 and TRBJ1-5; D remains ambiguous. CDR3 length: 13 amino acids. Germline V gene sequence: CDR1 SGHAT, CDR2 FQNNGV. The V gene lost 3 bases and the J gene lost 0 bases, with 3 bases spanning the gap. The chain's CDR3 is CASSLGSNQPQHF. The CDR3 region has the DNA TGTGCCAGCAGCTTGGGTAGCAATCAGCCCCAGCATTTT.

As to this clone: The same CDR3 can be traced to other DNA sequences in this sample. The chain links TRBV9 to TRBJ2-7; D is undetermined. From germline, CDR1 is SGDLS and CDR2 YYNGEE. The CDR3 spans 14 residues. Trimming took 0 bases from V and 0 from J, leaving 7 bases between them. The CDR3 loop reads CASSVDRYSYEQYF. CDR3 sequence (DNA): TGTGCCAGCAGCGTAGATCGGTACTCCTACGAGCAGTACTTC. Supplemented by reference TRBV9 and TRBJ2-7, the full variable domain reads DSGVTQTPKHLITATGQRVTLRCSPRSGDLSVYWYQQSLDQGLQFLIQYYNGEERAKGNILERFSAQQFPDLHSELNLSSLELGDSALYFCASSVDRYSYEQYFGPGTRLTVT.

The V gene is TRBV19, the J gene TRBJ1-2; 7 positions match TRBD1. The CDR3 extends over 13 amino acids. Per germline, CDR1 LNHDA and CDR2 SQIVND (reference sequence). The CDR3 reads CASTGDSDYGYTF. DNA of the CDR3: TGTGCTTCAACGGGGGACAGCGATTATGGCTACACCTTC. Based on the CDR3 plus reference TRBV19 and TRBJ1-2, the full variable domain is DGGITQSPKYLFRKEGQNVTLSCEQNLNHDAMYWYRQDPGQGLRLIYYSQIVNDFQKGDIAEGYSVSREKKESFPLTVTSAQKNPTAFYLCASTGDSDYGYTFGSGTRLTVV.

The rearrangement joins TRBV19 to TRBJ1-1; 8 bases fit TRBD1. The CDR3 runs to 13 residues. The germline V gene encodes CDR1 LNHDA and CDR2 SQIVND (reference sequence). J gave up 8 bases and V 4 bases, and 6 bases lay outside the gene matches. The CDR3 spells CASSTRPGGEAFF. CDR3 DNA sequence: TGTGCCAGTAGTACGCGGCCAGGGGGCGAAGCTTTCTTT.

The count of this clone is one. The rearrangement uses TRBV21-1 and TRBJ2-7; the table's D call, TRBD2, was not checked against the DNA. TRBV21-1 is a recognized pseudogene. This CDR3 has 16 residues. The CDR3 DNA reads TGTGCCAGCAGCCAAATGATTTTCGGGGTCTCCTACGAGCAGTACTTC. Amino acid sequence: CASSQMIFGVSYEQYF.

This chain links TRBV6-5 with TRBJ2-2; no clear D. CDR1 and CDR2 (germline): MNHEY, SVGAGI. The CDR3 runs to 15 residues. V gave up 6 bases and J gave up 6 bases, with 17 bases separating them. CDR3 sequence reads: CASRKSAWTAGELFF. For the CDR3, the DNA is TGTGCCAGCAGAAAATCCGCTTGGACGGCCGGGGAGCTGTTTTTT.

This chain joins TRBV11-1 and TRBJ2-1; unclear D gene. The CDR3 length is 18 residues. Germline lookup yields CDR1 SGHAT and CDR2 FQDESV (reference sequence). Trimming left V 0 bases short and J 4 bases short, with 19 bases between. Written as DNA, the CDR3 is TGTGCCAGCAGCTTAGCTCACCCCTCCGCCCCCTTTTACAATGAGCAGTTCTTC. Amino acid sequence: CASSLAHPSAPFYNEQFF. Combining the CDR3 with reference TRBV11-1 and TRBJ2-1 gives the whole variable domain EAEVAQSPRYKITEKSQAVAFWCDPISGHATLYWYRQILGQGPELLVQFQDESVVDDSQLPKDRFSAERLKGVDSTLKIQPAELGDSAMYLCASSLAHPSAPFYNEQFFGPGTRLTVL.

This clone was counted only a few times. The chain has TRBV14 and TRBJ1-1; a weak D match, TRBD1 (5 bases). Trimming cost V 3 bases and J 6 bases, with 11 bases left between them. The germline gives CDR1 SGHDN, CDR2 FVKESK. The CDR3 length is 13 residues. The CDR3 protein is CASSQTEMAEAFF. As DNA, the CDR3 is TGTGCCAGCAGCCAGACAGAAATGGCTGAAGCTTTCTTT.

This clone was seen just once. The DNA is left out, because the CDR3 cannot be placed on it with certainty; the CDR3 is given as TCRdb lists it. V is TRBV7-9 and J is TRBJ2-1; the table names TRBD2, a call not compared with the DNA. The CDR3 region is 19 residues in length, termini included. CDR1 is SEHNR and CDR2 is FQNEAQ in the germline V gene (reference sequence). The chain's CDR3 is CASILGQSPLAGGKNEQFF.

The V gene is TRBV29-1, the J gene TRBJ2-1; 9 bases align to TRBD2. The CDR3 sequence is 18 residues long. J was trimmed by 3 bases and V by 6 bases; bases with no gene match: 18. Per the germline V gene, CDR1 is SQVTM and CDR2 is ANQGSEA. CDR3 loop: CSVQKKREATKHYNEQFF. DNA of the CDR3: TGCAGCGTCCAAAAAAAGCGGGAGGCCACTAAACACTACAATGAGCAGTTCTTC.

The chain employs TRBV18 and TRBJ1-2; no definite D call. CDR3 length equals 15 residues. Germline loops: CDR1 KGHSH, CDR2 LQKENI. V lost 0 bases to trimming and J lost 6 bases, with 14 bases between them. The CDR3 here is CASSPPGPRFDGYTF. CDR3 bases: TGTGCCAGCTCACCACCGGGCCCGCGGTTCGATGGCTACACCTTC.

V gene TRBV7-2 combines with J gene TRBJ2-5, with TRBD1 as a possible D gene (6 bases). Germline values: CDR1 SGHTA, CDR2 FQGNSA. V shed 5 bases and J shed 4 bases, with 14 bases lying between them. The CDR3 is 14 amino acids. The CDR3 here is CASSPTGPPETQYF. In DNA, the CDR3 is TGTGCCAGCAGCCCCACAGGGCCCCCAGAGACCCAGTACTTC.

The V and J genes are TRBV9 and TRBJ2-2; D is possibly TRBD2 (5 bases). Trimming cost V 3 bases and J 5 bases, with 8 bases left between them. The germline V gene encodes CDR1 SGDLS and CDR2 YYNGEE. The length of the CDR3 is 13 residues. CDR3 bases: TGTGCCAGCAGCGCCCCGGGGACCGGGGAGCTGTTTTTT. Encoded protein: CASSAPGTGELFF.

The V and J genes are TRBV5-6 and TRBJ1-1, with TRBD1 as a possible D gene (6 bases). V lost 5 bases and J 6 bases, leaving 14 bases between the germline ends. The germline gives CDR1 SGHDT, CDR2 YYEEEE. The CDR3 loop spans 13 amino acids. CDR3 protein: CASSTGIWAEAFF. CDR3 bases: TGTGCCAGCAGTACAGGGATTTGGGCTGAAGCTTTCTTT.

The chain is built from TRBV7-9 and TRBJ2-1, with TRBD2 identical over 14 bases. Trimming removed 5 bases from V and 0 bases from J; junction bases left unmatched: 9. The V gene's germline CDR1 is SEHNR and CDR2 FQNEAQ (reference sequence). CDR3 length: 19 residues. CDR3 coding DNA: TGTGCCAGCAGCGAGGGACTAGCGGGAGTAGAAGGCTCCTACAATGAGCAGTTCTTC. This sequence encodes CASSEGLAGVEGSYNEQFF.

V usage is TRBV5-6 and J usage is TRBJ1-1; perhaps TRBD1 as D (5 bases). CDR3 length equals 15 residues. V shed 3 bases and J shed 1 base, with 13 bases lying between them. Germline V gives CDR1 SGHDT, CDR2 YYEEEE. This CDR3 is CASSSGRSSNTEAFF. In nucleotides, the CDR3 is TGTGCCAGCAGCTCGGGACGGTCGTCGAACACTGAAGCTTTCTTT.

The CDR3, as DNA: TGTGCCAGCAGCTTAAGTTTAGGGGGAATCACAGATACGCAGTATTTT. Translation gives CASSLSLGGITDTQYF. This chain joins TRBV7-3 and TRBJ2-3; D possibly corresponds to TRBD1 (6 bases). The germline V gene encodes CDR1 SGHTA and CDR2 FQGTGA. This CDR3 spans 16 amino acids. Trimming shortened V by 1 base and J by 2 bases, and 13 bases separated the two germline ends.

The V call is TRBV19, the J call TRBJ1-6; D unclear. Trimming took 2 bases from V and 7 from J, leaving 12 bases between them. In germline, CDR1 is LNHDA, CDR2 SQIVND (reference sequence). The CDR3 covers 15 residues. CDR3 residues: CASSITNTGNSPLHF. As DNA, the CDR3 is TGTGCCAGTAGTATAACCAACACGGGGAATTCACCCCTCCACTTT.

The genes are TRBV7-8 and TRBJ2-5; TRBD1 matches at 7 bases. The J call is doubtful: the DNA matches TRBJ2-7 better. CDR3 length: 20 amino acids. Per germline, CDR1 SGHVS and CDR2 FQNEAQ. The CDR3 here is CASSAPRMVQGPKTGYEQYF. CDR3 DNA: TGTGCCAGCAGCGCGCCCAGGATGGTACAGGGGCCCAAAACTGGCTACGAGCAGTACTTC.